The 4 T cell receptor beta chains reported below all come from one sample, sequenced in a study of blood T cells in healthy people across ages. The second PCR ran roughly 6 to 11 cycles with a sample-barcoded 5' primer and J-beta primers. TCRdb fed the 5' RACE reads into MiXCR, producing one record per CDR3 protein. The sample contains around 1,500,000 distinct CDR3 sequences, around two fifths of which appear only once. Sequencing was carried out using blood. The source of these receptors is a woman aged 18-29 years in good health.

J is TRBJ2-6 and V is TRBV20-1; D might be TRBD1 (6 bases). V shed 4 bases and J shed 3 bases, with 10 bases lying between them. Germline CDR1 is DFQATT and CDR2 is SNEGSKA (reference sequence). This CDR3 spans 14 amino acids. CDR3 DNA: TGCAGTGCTACCAGGGGTAGTGGGGCCAACGTCCTGACTTTC. Translated, it gives CSATRGSGANVLTF.

This clonotype was picked up a small number of times. CDR3 loop: CASSLVSSGSGIDTQYF. In DNA, the CDR3 is TGCGCCAGCAGCTTGGTTTCTAGCGGGAGTGGCATAGATACGCAGTATTTT. The chain links TRBV5-1 to TRBJ2-3; 10 nucleotides align to TRBD2. The CDR3 spans 17 residues. Germline V gene data show CDR1 as SGHRS and CDR2 as YFSETQ. The V gene end was trimmed by 0 bases and the J gene end by 5 bases; junction bases not matched to a gene: 9.

The J gene is TRBJ1-1, the V gene TRBV7-2; D gene uncertain. Deletions cut 2 bases from V and 0 bases from J, with 10 bases between. CDR1 is SGHTA, CDR2 FQGNSA, per germline. There are 15 residues in the CDR3. The CDR3 region has the DNA TGTGCCAGCAGCTTAACCCATCACATGAACACTGAAGCTTTCTTT. This encodes CASSLTHHMNTEAFF.

In this sample, this clonotype turned up a few times. This chain connects TRBV3-1 to TRBJ2-5, with 8 bases that match TRBD1. CDR1 is LGHDT, CDR2 YNNKEL, per germline (reference sequence). Trimming removed 6 bases from V and 5 bases from J; junction bases left unmatched: 5. This CDR3 region has 13 residues. CDR3 sequence (DNA): TGTGCCAGCAGAACGACAGGGGAGGAGACCCAGTACTTC. Translation: CASRTTGEETQYF.